This T cell receptor beta chain was observed in a study of T cell responses to AZD1222 COVID-19 vaccine. The germline CDR1 and CDR2 sequences are SGHVS and FNYEAQ. The CDR3 has 16 residues. Trimming removed 5 bases from V and 4 bases from J, with 20 bases in between. Sequencing used immunoSEQ multiplex PCR; TCRdb keeps in-frame clones, though not all of them. The sample holds nearly 110,000 clones; roughly 88% are singletons and the top ten take 6.5% to 10%. Both about-4-week and about-12-week second-dose recipients were combined. The clonotype was recovered from an adult who received the AZD1222 COVID-19 vaccine. The V call is TRBV7-6, the J call TRBJ1-1; perhaps TRBD1 as D (5 bases). This sample comprised peripheral blood, obtained 28 days after the second AZD1222 dose. CDR3 DNA sequence: TGTGCCAGCAGCCCATCCTCCCAGGGAGGAGGCACTGAAGCTTTCTTT. It codes for CASSPSSQGGGTEAFF.